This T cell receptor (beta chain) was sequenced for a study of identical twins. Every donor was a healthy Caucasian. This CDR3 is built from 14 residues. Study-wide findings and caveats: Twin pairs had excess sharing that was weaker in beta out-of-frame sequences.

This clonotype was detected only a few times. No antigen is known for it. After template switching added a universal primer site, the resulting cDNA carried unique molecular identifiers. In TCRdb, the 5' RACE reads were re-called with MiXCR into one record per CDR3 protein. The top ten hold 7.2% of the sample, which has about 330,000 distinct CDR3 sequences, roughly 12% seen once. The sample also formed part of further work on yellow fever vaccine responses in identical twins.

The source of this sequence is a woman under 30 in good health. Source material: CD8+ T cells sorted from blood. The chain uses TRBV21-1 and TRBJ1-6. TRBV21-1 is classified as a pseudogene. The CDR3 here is CASSRAGGDSPLHF. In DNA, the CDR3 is TGTGCCAGCAGCCGCGCGGGCGGGGATTCACCCCTCCACTTT.